These 7 T cell receptor beta chains share one sample of origin, sequenced in a study of immune heterogeneity within non-small cell lung tumors. The TCR beta CDR3 region was amplified by multiplex PCR employing 32 V and 13 J primers. One entry per CDR3 protein results from TCRdb running MiXCR on the multiplex PCR reads. This table holds tens of thousands of distinct CDR3 sequences, 25% to 30% found once. Each sample used 600 to 750 ng of genomic DNA from bulk tumor tissue. Surgery yielded several widely spaced biopsies per primary tumor. Their non-small cell lung cancer was newly diagnosed and untreated, and the patients underwent curative surgery. Sequencing used lung tumor tissue. The receptor source for this set is a man aged 35-49 years with non-small cell lung cancer.

This clonotype occurred a few times. The chain recombines TRBV4-1 with TRBJ2-2; 8 bases agree with TRBD2. V lost 0 bases and J lost 6; bases outside the gene matches: 3. The CDR3 spans 15 residues. Germline V gene sequence: CDR1 MGHRA, CDR2 YSYEKL. CDR3 nucleotides: TGCGCCAGCAGCCAAGAGTCCGGGAGGGCCGGGGAGCTGTTTTTT. Encoded protein: CASSQESGRAGELFF.

CDR3: CSASSREFPYEQYF. The CDR3 DNA is TGCAGTGCTAGTTCGCGGGAGTTTCCCTACGAGCAGTACTTC. The chain recombines TRBV20-1 with TRBJ2-7, with 7 bases matching TRBD2. Germline CDR1 reads DFQATT; CDR2 reads SNEGSKA (reference sequence). CDR3 length: 14 residues. V shed 3 bases, J shed 2 bases, and the junction held 7 bases outside the gene matches.

This clonotype is judged medium-sized. V gene TRBV7-2 combines with J gene TRBJ2-7; 11 bases are shared with TRBD2. V trimming: 7 bases; J trimming: 7 bases; junction bases outside the gene matches: 9. The CDR3 contains 14 residues. Germline V gene data show CDR1 as SGHTA and CDR2 as FQGNSA. This CDR3 reads CASTPGLAAGEQYF. For the CDR3, the DNA is TGTGCCAGCACACCGGGACTAGCGGCGGGAGAGCAGTACTTC.

The chain couples TRBV10-2 to TRBJ2-5; a possible D gene is TRBD1 (6 bases). Trimming pared 10 bases from V and 3 bases from J, leaving 18 bases between. There are 14 residues in the CDR3. Per germline, CDR1 WSHSY and CDR2 SAAADI. Here the CDR3 reads CATKNLQGEETQYF. CDR3 nucleotide sequence: TGCGCCACCAAAAACCTACAGGGAGAAGAGACCCAGTACTTC.

Remarks on this clonotype: This could be a read error, since a much larger clone is one nucleotide away. The rearrangement links TRBV11-3 to TRBJ2-7, with D possibly being TRBD1 or TRBD2 (5 bases each). Germline CDR1 is SGHNT and CDR2 is YENEEA. The CDR3 runs to 11 residues. The CDR3 nucleotides read TGTGCCACCAGCCTGAGGGGCGAGCAGTACTTC. Translating it yields CATSLRGEQYF.

This clonotype was seen more than once but under ten times. The chain carries TRBV29-1 and TRBJ2-7; D call uncertain. The germline V gene encodes CDR1 SQVTM and CDR2 ANQGSEA. Trimming left V 4 bases short and J 2 bases short, with 6 bases between. The CDR3 is 11 amino acids. CDR3 DNA: TGCAGCGTTGTTAAAGCCTACGAGCAGTACTTC. This codes for CSVVKAYEQYF.

The V call is TRBV9, the J call TRBJ2-1, with unresolved D. The CDR3 is made up of 15 amino acids. CDR1 is SGDLS, CDR2 YYNGEE, per germline. Trimming removed 2 bases at V and 8 bases at J, with 17 bases between. The CDR3 coding sequence is TGTGCCAGCAGCGTTAGAGGAAAAACGTACGATGAGCAGTTCTTC. This codes for CASSVRGKTYDEQFF.